This entry features one T cell receptor beta chain sequence. Its antigen remains unknown. The data were taken from a study of CD8+ T cells in alopecia areata. The wider study: Treated patients were given oral tofacitinib, which was dosed at 5 to 10 mg twice daily.

The CDR3 runs 16 residues. Germline values: CDR1 SGDLS, CDR2 YYNGEE. Between the trimmed V and J ends, which lost 0 bases and 0 bases, there was a span of 10 bases. Findings and limits, study-wide: With tofacitinib ongoing, many expanded lesional clones persisted in both scalp and blood.

The treatment was: oral pan-JAK inhibitor, 5-10 mg twice daily. Both peripheral blood and punch biopsies of lesional scalp skin were obtained from patients who had alopecia areata. The authors extracted RNA and reverse transcribed it into cDNA as the sequencing template. The protocol was immunoSEQ multiplex PCR, while the TCRdb copy is restricted to in-frame clones and leaves out a portion. Found here are about 200,000 clones, under 40% of them singletons; the top ten hold 0.48%. The sequence was obtained from a human donor with alopecia areata. This specimen was CD4+ T cells sorted from blood, taken at approximately week 30, from a patient treated with tofacitinib. This sequence joins TRBV9 and TRBJ2-1; D is undetermined. The CDR3 is CASSVEGRSSYNEQFF. The CDR3 DNA reads as TGTGCCAGCAGCGTAGAGGGCAGGAGCTCCTACAATGAGCAGTTCTTC. The whole variable domain, filled in from reference TRBV9 and TRBJ2-1, reads DSGVTQTPKHLITATGQRVTLRCSPRSGDLSVYWYQQSLDQGLQFLIQYYNGEERAKGNILERFSAQQFPDLHSELNLSSLELGDSALYFCASSVEGRSSYNEQFFGPGTRLTVL.